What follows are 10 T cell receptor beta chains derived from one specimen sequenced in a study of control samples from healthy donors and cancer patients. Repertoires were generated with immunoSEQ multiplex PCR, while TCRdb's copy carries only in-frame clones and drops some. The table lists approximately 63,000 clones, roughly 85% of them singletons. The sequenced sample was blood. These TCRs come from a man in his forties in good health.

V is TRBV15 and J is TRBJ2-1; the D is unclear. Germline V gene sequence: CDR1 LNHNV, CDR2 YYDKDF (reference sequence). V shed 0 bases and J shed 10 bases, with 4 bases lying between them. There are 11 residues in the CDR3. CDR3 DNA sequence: TGTGCCACCAGCAGAGAGGTGGAGCAGTTCTTC. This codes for CATSREVEQFF.

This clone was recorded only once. CDR3 sequence: CASSVVGTSGAFNEQFF. The CDR3 nucleotides are TGTGCCAGCAGCGTAGTAGGGACTAGCGGGGCGTTCAATGAGCAGTTCTTC. This chain connects TRBV9 to TRBJ2-1, with 13 bases aligning to TRBD2. CDR1 is SGDLS, CDR2 YYNGEE, per germline. There are 17 residues in the CDR3. V lost 0 bases, J lost 6 bases, and 6 bases stayed unmatched.

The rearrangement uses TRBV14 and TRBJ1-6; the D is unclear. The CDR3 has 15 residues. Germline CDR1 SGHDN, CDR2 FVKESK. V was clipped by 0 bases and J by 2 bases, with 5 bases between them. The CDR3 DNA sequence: TGTGCCAGCAGCCAAGACGGGACCTATAATTCACCCCTCCACTTT. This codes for CASSQDGTYNSPLHF.

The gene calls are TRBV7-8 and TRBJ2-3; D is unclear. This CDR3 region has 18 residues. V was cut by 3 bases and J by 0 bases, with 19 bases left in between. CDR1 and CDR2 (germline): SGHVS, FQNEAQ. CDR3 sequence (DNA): TGTGCCAGCAGCTTTCCCGAGATAGACGGTGCTAGCACAGATACGCAGTATTTT. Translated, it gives CASSFPEIDGASTDTQYF.

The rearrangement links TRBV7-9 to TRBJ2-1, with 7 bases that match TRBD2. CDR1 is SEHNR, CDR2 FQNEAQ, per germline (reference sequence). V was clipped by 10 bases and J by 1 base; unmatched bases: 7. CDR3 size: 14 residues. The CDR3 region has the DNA TGTGCCACCCGCCGCGGGAGTTCCTACAATGAGCAGTTCTTC. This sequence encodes CATRRGSSYNEQFF.

CDR3 protein: CASSQVGSGRGYEQYF. The DNA for the CDR3 is TGTGCCAGCAGCCAAGTAGGTAGCGGGAGGGGATACGAGCAGTACTTC. This rearrangement joins TRBV14 to TRBJ2-7; TRBD2 matches at 11 bases. The length of the CDR3 is 16 residues. After removal of 1 base from V and 4 bases from J, the junction contained 6 bases not matched to a gene. From germline, CDR1 is SGHDN and CDR2 FVKESK.

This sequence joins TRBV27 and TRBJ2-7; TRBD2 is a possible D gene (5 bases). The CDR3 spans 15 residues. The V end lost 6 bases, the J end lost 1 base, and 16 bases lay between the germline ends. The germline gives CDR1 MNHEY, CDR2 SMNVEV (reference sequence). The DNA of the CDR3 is TGTGCCAGCAGCCCCAAGGTCACGGGATCCTACGAGCAGTACTTC. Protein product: CASSPKVTGSYEQYF.

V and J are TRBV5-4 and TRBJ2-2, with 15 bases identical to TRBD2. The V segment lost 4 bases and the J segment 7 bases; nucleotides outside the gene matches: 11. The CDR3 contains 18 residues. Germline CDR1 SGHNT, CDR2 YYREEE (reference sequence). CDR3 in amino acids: CASSPGLAGGGYDGELFF. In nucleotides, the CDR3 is TGTGCCAGCAGCCCGGGACTAGCGGGGGGCGGTTACGACGGGGAGCTGTTTTTT. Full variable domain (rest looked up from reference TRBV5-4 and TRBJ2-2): ETGVTQSPTHLIKTRGQQVTLRCSSQSGHNTVSWYQQALGQGPQFIFQYYREEENGRGNFPPRFSGLQFPNYSSELNVNALELDDSALYLCASSPGLAGGGYDGELFFGEGSRLTVL.

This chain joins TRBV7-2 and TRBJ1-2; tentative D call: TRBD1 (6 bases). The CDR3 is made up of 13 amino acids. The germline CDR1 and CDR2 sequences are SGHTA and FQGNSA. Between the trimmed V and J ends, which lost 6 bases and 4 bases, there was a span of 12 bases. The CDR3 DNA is TGTGCCAGCAGACCAACAGGGACCTATGGCTACACCTTC. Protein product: CASRPTGTYGYTF.

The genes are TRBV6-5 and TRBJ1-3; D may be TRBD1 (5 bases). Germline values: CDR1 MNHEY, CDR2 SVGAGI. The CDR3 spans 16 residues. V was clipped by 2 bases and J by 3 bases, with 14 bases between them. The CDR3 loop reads CASSYKGYFGGNTIYF. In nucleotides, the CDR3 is TGTGCCAGCAGTTACAAGGGGTACTTCGGTGGAAACACCATATATTTT.